Only one count was recorded for the clone carrying this TCR beta chain. Germline-derived CDR1 and CDR2 are MNHEY and SVGAGI. The CDR3 is 14 amino acids. The V end lost 3 bases, the J end lost 10 bases, and 13 bases lay between the germline ends. The data were taken from a study of OX40 agonist ivuxolimab in advanced cancers. About the study: It was ivuxolimab, an agonistic anti-OX40 (CD134) antibody, that patients were treated with. Head and neck, renal cell, melanoma or hepatocellular carcinoma were the cancers that dose-escalation patients had.

Profiled with immunoSEQ multiplex PCR; TCRdb holds only in-frame clones, not every one. The sample shows around 66,000 clones, about nine tenths of them seen only once. The V call is TRBV6-5, the J call TRBJ1-6; weak D call: TRBD1 (5 bases). The TCR was taken from an adult with an advanced solid tumor such as melanoma, head and neck, liver or kidney cancer. The material was CD4+ or CD8+ T cells sorted from blood, obtained in a trial of the OX40 agonist ivuxolimab. CDR3 protein: CASSYSGRGSPLHF. CDR3 DNA: TGTGCCAGCAGTTATTCGGGCCGGGGGTCACCCCTCCACTTT.